These 10 T cell receptor beta chains originate from one sample sequenced in a study of memory CD4+ T cells and cytomegalovirus serostatus. Here immunoSEQ multiplex PCR was the method, and the copy in TCRdb shows in-frame clones only, minus some. Of 85,000 to 100,000 clones in the sample, around 80% were seen once. Single viable CD3+CD4+CD8-CD45RO+ cells were sorted as the memory CD4+ T cells. Sequenced: memory CD4+ T cells from blood. The source is an adult in good health and CMV-seropositive.

This chain joins TRBV18 and TRBJ1-1; 11 bases fit TRBD1. Per the germline V gene, CDR1 is KGHSH and CDR2 is LQKENI. Trimming cost V 3 bases and J 4 bases; bases outside gene matches: 7. There are 16 residues in the CDR3. For the CDR3, the DNA is TGTGCCAGCTCACCCGGGGACAGGGGGTACGTCACTGAAGCTTTCTTT. Protein sequence: CASSPGDRGYVTEAFF.

The rearrangement links TRBV29-1 to TRBJ1-1, with 10 bases aligning to TRBD1. CDR3 length equals 15 residues. Looked up from germline, CDR1 is SQVTM and CDR2 is ANQGSEA. Trimming took 5 bases from V and 3 from J; bases not matched to a gene: 9. CDR3: CSVIHDRGQDTEAFF. CDR3 DNA: TGCAGCGTTATACACGACAGGGGGCAAGACACTGAAGCTTTCTTT.

This chain connects TRBV5-1 to TRBJ2-3; TRBD2 aligns across 8 bases. Trimming took 4 bases from V and 2 from J; bases not matched to a gene: 3. The germline V gene has CDR1 SGHRS and CDR2 YFSETQ. The CDR3 covers 14 residues. The CDR3, as DNA: TGCGCCAGCAGCGAGCGGGGGTACACAGATACGCAGTATTTT. As protein: CASSERGYTDTQYF.

The V call is TRBV11-1, the J call TRBJ2-7, with 8 bases lining up with TRBD1. Germline loops: CDR1 SGHAT, CDR2 FQDESV (reference sequence). This CDR3 is built from 15 residues. V lost 5 bases and J lost 0; bases outside the gene matches: 6. As DNA, the CDR3 is TGTGCCAGCAGCAGCGGACAGGGCAGCTCCTACGAGCAGTACTTC. Amino acid sequence: CASSSGQGSSYEQYF. Using reference TRBV11-1 and TRBJ2-7 for the parts outside the CDR3, the full variable domain is EAEVAQSPRYKITEKSQAVAFWCDPISGHATLYWYRQILGQGPELLVQFQDESVVDDSQLPKDRFSAERLKGVDSTLKIQPAELGDSAMYLCASSSGQGSSYEQYFGPGTRLTVT.

This chain joins TRBV30 and TRBJ2-2, with 7 bases aligning to TRBD1. Germline CDR1 and CDR2: GTSNPN and SVGIG (reference sequence). The CDR3 is made up of 17 amino acids. V was clipped by 3 bases and J by 7 bases; unmatched bases: 17. As DNA, the CDR3 is TGTGCCTGGAGCCCTACCCCCTCGACAGGGTTAGGCGGGGAGCTGTTTTTT. Its translation: CAWSPTPSTGLGGELFF.

This clone showed up just a few times. The rearrangement joins TRBV18 to TRBJ2-1; weak D call: TRBD2 (6 bases). The CDR3 sequence is 14 residues long. Germline CDR1 and CDR2: KGHSH and LQKENI. The V end was cut by 6 bases, the J end by 5 bases, with 14 bases between. CDR3 sequence reads: CASSLRDFDNEQFF. The CDR3 DNA sequence: TGTGCCAGCTCGCTTAGGGACTTTGACAATGAGCAGTTCTTC. The full variable domain, in which reference TRBV18 and TRBJ2-1 provide the parts outside the CDR3, is NAGVMQNPRHLVRRRGQEARLRCSPMKGHSHVYWYRQLPEEGLKFMVYLQKENIIDESGMPKERFSAEFPKEGPSILRIQQVVRGDSAAYFCASSLRDFDNEQFFGPGTRLTVL.

This clone was counted between two and nine times. The chain joins TRBV7-8 to TRBJ2-3, with TRBD2 identical over 13 bases. V dropped 5 bases and J dropped 5; count of bases not matched to a gene: 4. The germline CDR1 and CDR2 sequences are SGHVS and FQNEAQ. This CDR3 spans 15 amino acids. The CDR3 region has the DNA TGTGCCAGCAGCCCGAGGACTAGCGGGGGAGATACGCAGTATTTT. It specifies CASSPRTSGGDTQYF.

This clone has just one count. The chain joins TRBV4-2 to TRBJ2-7; TRBD2 is a possible D gene (6 bases). Germline V gene lookup returns CDR1 LGHNA and CDR2 YNFKEQ. The CDR3 covers 16 residues. V was clipped by 1 base and J by 7 bases, with 20 bases between them. CDR3 in amino acids: CASSQVGGMGLAEQYF. CDR3 in DNA: TGTGCCAGCAGCCAAGTGGGCGGGATGGGGCTCGCTGAGCAGTACTTC.

This chain uses TRBV4-1 with TRBJ1-4; D unclear. Per germline, CDR1 MGHRA and CDR2 YSYEKL. This CDR3 is built from 17 residues. V was cut by 3 bases and J by 7 bases, with 21 bases left in between. CDR3 loop: CASSQNPTLGVVEKLFF. In nucleotides, the CDR3 is TGCGCCAGCAGCCAGAACCCAACGTTAGGTGTAGTTGAAAAACTGTTTTTT.

The rearrangement joins TRBV7-8 to TRBJ1-2; D is unresolved. V was cut by 5 bases and J by 2 bases, with 9 bases left in between. This CDR3 is 13 amino acids long. CDR1 and CDR2 (germline): SGHVS, FQNEAQ. The CDR3 spells CASSPVLNYGYTF. CDR3 DNA: TGTGCCAGCAGCCCCGTGTTAAACTATGGCTACACCTTC.